The source of this TCR beta chain is a study of T cells in Graves' hyperthyroidism and ophthalmopathy. The study, taken as a whole, reports: Blood shared most expanded thyroid clonotypes above 0.001.

Germline V gene sequence: CDR1 SGHAT, CDR2 FQNNGV. Trimming cost V 5 bases and J 1 base, with 16 bases left between them. The CDR3 is 16 residues long. Authors of the study amplified TCR beta CDR3 regions from RNA transcripts. First-round RT-PCR with HTBI primers amplified the TCR CDR3 region. TCRdb re-analysed the multiplex PCR reads in MiXCR, keeping a single row per CDR3 protein. The table records 370,000 or so distinct CDR3 sequences, about 15% of them present only once. This clonotype appeared many times. The antigen remains unidentified. The receptor's source is a woman aged 18-29 years with Graves' hyperthyroidism that later progressed to Graves' ophthalmopathy. V gene TRBV11-2 combines with J gene TRBJ2-3, with D possibly being TRBD2 (7 bases). Sequencing was done on a sample of blood. The CDR3 nucleotides are TGTGCCAGCAGCCCGAGTACAGGGAGGGGCACAGATACGCAGTATTTT. It encodes CASSPSTGRGTDTQYF.